Each of the 23 T cell receptor beta chains below was sequenced from the same sample in a study of cytomegalovirus exposure and HLA in healthy donors. PCR amplification relied on 60 Vbeta primers (plus 13 Jbeta primers). The repertoire was sequenced with immunoSEQ multiplex PCR; TCRdb's copy has only in-frame clones and lacks some. The profile shows about 130,000 clones, around 9% of them singletons. Sequenced: PBMCs. The receptors derive from a man aged 35 to 55 in good health and CMV-seronegative.

This sequence joins TRBV5-4 and TRBJ2-3, with 8 bases lining up with TRBD2. V was pared by 4 bases and J by 5 bases, with 18 bases of the junction left unmatched. CDR3 length: 18 amino acids. CDR1 is SGHNT, CDR2 YYREEE, per germline (reference sequence). CDR3 in DNA: TGTGCCAGCAGCCGTACTAGCGGTGCCTTTCTTGGGGGAGATACGCAGTATTTT. It is translated as CASSRTSGAFLGGDTQYF.

In its sample, this clone was seen a few times. The V and J genes are TRBV7-2 and TRBJ2-1, with TRBD1 as a possible D gene (6 bases). With 0 bases removed from V and 5 bases from J, the gap between germline ends came to 11 bases. The CDR3 has 15 residues. Germline CDR1 SGHTA, CDR2 FQGNSA. The CDR3 sequence is CASSLAVGAHNEQFF. In nucleotides, the CDR3 is TGTGCCAGCAGCTTAGCCGTGGGGGCTCACAATGAGCAGTTCTTC.

The gene calls are TRBV7-9 and TRBJ2-1; 9 positions agree with TRBD1. Germline CDR1 and CDR2: SEHNR and FQNEAQ (reference sequence). There are 15 residues in the CDR3. Unmatched junction bases numbered 10, after V lost 6 bases and J lost 7 bases. The chain's CDR3 is CASSSGQGESNEQFF. CDR3 bases: TGTGCCAGCAGTTCGGGACAGGGAGAGTCGAATGAGCAGTTCTTC.

The J gene is TRBJ1-1, the V gene TRBV19; 7 bases match TRBD1. The V gene end was trimmed by 4 bases and the J gene end by 0 bases; junction bases not matched to a gene: 5. This CDR3 has 15 amino acids. The germline gives CDR1 LNHDA, CDR2 SQIVND (reference sequence). The DNA for the CDR3 is TGTGCCAGTAGTACCCAACAGGGGATGAACACTGAAGCTTTCTTT. As protein: CASSTQQGMNTEAFF.

The chain uses TRBV10-3 and TRBJ2-7; D ambiguous. Germline values: CDR1 ENHRY, CDR2 SYGVKD. The CDR3 is made up of 12 amino acids. Trimming took 4 bases from V and 0 from J, leaving 4 bases between them. The CDR3 sequence: CAISGSSYEQYF. CDR3 coding DNA: TGTGCCATCAGTGGGAGCTCCTACGAGCAGTACTTC.

The chain has TRBV11-2 and TRBJ2-2; TRBD2 matches 8 bases. The CDR3 length is 18 residues. Germline-derived CDR1 and CDR2 are SGHAT and FQNNGV. V trimming: 3 bases; J trimming: 0 bases; junction bases outside the gene matches: 9. The DNA of the CDR3 is TGTGCCAGCAGCTTTCGGGGGGGCGCATCCCCGAACACCGGGGAGCTGTTTTTT. Its translation: CASSFRGGASPNTGELFF.

The chain has TRBV28 and TRBJ1-2; D not resolved. CDR1 and CDR2 from the germline V gene are MDHEN and SYDVKM. Trimming removed 5 bases from V and 0 bases from J, with 10 bases in between. This CDR3 comprises 14 residues. As DNA, the CDR3 is TGTGCCAGCAGTCCCCCTCGGTCTAACTATGGCTACACCTTC. Translating it yields CASSPPRSNYGYTF.

CDR3 in DNA: TGTGCCAGCAGGTCGGGGTCCGGGGAGCTGTTTTTT. Its protein is CASRSGSGELFF. The chain employs TRBV9 and TRBJ2-2; D is perhaps TRBD2 (5 bases). In germline, CDR1 is SGDLS, CDR2 YYNGEE. V dropped 5 bases and J dropped 6 bases, with 8 bases sitting between them. The length of the CDR3 is 12 residues.

This clone was seen only a few times. The rearrangement uses TRBV7-9 and TRBJ2-5, with 9 bases that match TRBD2. CDR1 and CDR2 (germline): SEHNR, FQNEAQ (reference sequence). The CDR3 spans 17 residues. V lost 1 base to trimming and J lost 2 bases; unmatched junction nucleotides: 8. The CDR3 loop reads CASSLGARLAVQETQYF. In nucleotides, the CDR3 is TGTGCCAGCAGCTTAGGAGCAAGACTAGCGGTACAAGAGACCCAGTACTTC.

This clone was seen more than once but under ten times. This chain joins TRBV6-1 and TRBJ2-5; tentatively, D is TRBD1 (6 bases). CDR1 is MNHNS, CDR2 SASEGT, per germline. The V end was cut by 3 bases, the J end by 1 base, with 12 bases between. This CDR3 spans 15 amino acids. The CDR3 DNA sequence: TGTGCCAGCAGTGACTGGGCAGGGGTCCAAGAGACCCAGTACTTC. This encodes CASSDWAGVQETQYF.

V is TRBV5-6 and J is TRBJ2-1; TRBD1 matches at 7 bases. J lost 4 bases, V lost 4 bases, and 5 bases had no gene match. Germline CDR1 and CDR2: SGHDT and YYEEEE. This CDR3 is 14 amino acids long. CDR3 in DNA: TGTGCCAGCAGCCGGGACAGCGCGTACAATGAGCAGTTCTTC. It encodes CASSRDSAYNEQFF.

This clone occurred a few times. V is TRBV5-6 and J is TRBJ2-5; D unresolved. Gene TRBJ2-7 matches the end of the DNA better, so the J call may be wrong. The CDR3 is made up of 14 amino acids. Germline CDR1 SGHDT, CDR2 YYEEEE. This chain's CDR3 is CASSSAGFPYEQYF. The CDR3 DNA is TGTGCCAGCAGCTCAGCAGGTTTCCCCTACGAGCAGTACTTC.

This clone turned up a few times. The rearrangement uses TRBV4-2 and TRBJ2-1; 9 nucleotides match TRBD2. This CDR3 spans 16 amino acids. Germline assignment: CDR1 LGHNA and CDR2 YNFKEQ. The V segment lost 0 bases and the J segment 7 bases; nucleotides outside the gene matches: 7. The CDR3 DNA is TGTGCCAGCAGCCAAGATAGCGGGGGCCCGGATAATGAGCAGTTCTTC. This encodes CASSQDSGGPDNEQFF.

This clone occurred a few times. This chain connects TRBV19 to TRBJ1-1; maybe TRBD1 (5 bases). V was cut by 2 bases and J by 1 base, with 11 bases left in between. Germline lookup yields CDR1 LNHDA and CDR2 SQIVND (reference sequence). The CDR3 contains 15 residues. The CDR3 spells CASSIPGTGNTEAFF. CDR3 DNA: TGTGCCAGTAGTATACCTGGCACAGGGAACACTGAAGCTTTCTTT.

This chain links TRBV6-1 with TRBJ1-1; 8 bases match TRBD1. Germline CDR1 and CDR2: MNHNS and SASEGT. The CDR3 has 12 amino acids. V dropped 6 bases and J dropped 7; count of bases not matched to a gene: 4. CDR3: CASRRQGHEAFF. CDR3 coding DNA: TGTGCCAGCAGAAGACAGGGGCATGAAGCTTTCTTT.

This clone has a handful of counts. The chain couples TRBV27 to TRBJ2-2; D may be TRBD2 (5 bases). This CDR3 region has 15 residues. V shed 6 bases and J shed 6 bases, with 17 bases lying between them. The germline V gene has CDR1 MNHEY and CDR2 SMNVEV (reference sequence). The CDR3 spells CASSPERLGSGELFF. CDR3 DNA sequence: TGTGCCAGCAGCCCTGAGCGGTTAGGATCCGGGGAGCTGTTTTTT.

This chain uses TRBV13 with TRBJ1-2; D possibly corresponds to TRBD1 (6 bases). Trimming removed 0 bases at V and 12 bases at J, with 14 bases between. Germline CDR1 and CDR2: PRHDT and FYEKMQ (reference sequence). The length of the CDR3 is 13 residues. The CDR3 coding sequence is TGTGCCAGCAGCTTAGGCCGCCAGGGGACCCACACCTTC. It specifies CASSLGRQGTHTF.

The chain employs TRBV7-7 and TRBJ2-7; TRBD1 aligns across 9 bases. Unmatched junction bases numbered 5, after V lost 5 bases and J lost 3 bases. Germline loops: CDR1 SSHAT, CDR2 FNYEAQ (reference sequence). The CDR3 has 14 residues. The CDR3 reads CASSPGQGDYEQYF. The CDR3 nucleotides are TGTGCCAGCAGCCCGGGACAGGGAGACTACGAGCAGTACTTC.

This clone was counted a few times. This chain links TRBV7-2 with TRBJ2-5, with D perhaps TRBD2 (7 bases). The ends were cut back, 7 bases at V and 4 bases at J, with 16 bases in the middle. The CDR3 sequence is 14 residues long. Germline values: CDR1 SGHTA, CDR2 FQGNSA. CDR3 nucleotides: TGTGCCAGCACTTCAGGAGGGGGGGGAGAGACCCAGTACTTC. Amino acid sequence: CASTSGGGGETQYF.

DNA of the CDR3: TGTGCCAGCAGTTTAGATCCCAGGGTAAACTATGGCTACACCTTC. Translation: CASSLDPRVNYGYTF. This chain joins TRBV27 and TRBJ1-2; D possibly corresponds to TRBD1 (5 bases). With 2 bases removed from V and 2 bases from J, the gap between germline ends came to 12 bases. This CDR3 contains 15 residues. CDR1 is MNHEY, CDR2 SMNVEV, per germline (reference sequence).

The chain has TRBV11-2 and TRBJ2-7; D is possibly TRBD2 (6 bases). Germline V lookup: CDR1 SGHAT, CDR2 FQNNGV. Trimming pared 1 base from V and 1 base from J, leaving 14 bases between. The length of the CDR3 is 16 residues. For the CDR3, the DNA is TGTGCCAGCAGCTTAGGGGGGGTAGGCCTGTCCTACGAGCAGTACTTC. It codes for CASSLGGVGLSYEQYF.

This clone was counted only a few times. Other DNA sequences of this sample code for an identical CDR3. CDR3 in DNA: TGTGCCAGCAGTTACGCGGACTCCTACGAGCAGTACTTC. Protein sequence: CASSYADSYEQYF. The chain joins TRBV6-5 to TRBJ2-7; no clear D. From germline, CDR1 is MNHEY and CDR2 SVGAGI. V lost 2 bases, J lost 0 bases, and 5 bases lay in between. CDR3 size: 13 residues.

This clone was observed a few times. The chain has TRBV7-3 and TRBJ2-5, with 9 bases aligning to TRBD2. The CDR3 has 15 amino acids. The germline V gene has CDR1 SGHTA and CDR2 FQGTGA. Losses at the gene ends were 5 bases for V and 5 bases for J; bases not matched to a gene: 9. The CDR3 spells CASSLDGAGGETQYF. As DNA, the CDR3 is TGTGCCAGCAGCCTCGACGGGGCGGGGGGGGAGACCCAGTACTTC.